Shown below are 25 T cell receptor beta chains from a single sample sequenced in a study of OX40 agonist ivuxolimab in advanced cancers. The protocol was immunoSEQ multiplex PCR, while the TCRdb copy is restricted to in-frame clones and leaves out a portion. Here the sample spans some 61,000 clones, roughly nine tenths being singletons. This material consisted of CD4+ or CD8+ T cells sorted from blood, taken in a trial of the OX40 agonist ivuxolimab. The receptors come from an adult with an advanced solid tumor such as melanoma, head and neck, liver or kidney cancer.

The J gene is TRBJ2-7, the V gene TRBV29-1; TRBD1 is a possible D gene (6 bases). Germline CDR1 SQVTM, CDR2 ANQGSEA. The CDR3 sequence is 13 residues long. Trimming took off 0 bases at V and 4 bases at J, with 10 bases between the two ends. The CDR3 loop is CSVEDVQGYEQYF. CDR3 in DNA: TGCAGCGTTGAAGATGTACAGGGATACGAGCAGTACTTC.

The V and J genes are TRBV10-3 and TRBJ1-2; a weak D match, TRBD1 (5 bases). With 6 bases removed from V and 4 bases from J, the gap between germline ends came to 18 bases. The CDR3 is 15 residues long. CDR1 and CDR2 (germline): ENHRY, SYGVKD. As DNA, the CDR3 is TGTGCCATCAGGGCCCAGGGACTGGAGAGCTATGGCTACACCTTC. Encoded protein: CAIRAQGLESYGYTF.

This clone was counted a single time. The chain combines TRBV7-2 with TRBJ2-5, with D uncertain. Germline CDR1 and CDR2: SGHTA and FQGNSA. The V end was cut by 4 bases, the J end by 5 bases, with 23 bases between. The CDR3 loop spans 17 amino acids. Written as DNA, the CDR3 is TGTGCCAGCAGCTCCGTTATTAGGACGAATGAAGGGGAGACCCAGTACTTC. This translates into CASSSVIRTNEGETQYF.

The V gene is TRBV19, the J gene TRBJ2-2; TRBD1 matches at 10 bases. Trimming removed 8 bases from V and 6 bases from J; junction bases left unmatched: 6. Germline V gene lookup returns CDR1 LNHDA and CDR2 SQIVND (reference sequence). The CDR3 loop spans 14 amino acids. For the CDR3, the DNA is TGTGCCAGTTCCGGGACAGGGGTTCCCGGGGAGCTGTTTTTT. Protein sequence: CASSGTGVPGELFF.

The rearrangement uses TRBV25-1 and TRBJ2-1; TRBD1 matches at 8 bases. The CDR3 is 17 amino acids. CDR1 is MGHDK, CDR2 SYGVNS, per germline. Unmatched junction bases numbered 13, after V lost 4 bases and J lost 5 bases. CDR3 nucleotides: TGTGCCAGCAGTGGTTACGCCGGGACAGGAGAGAACAATGAGCAGTTCTTC. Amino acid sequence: CASSGYAGTGENNEQFF.

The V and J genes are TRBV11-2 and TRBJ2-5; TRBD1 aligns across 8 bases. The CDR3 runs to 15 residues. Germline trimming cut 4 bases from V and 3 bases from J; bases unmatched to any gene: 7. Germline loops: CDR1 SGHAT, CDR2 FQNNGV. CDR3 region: CASSYRTGPKETQYF. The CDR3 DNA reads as TGTGCCAGCAGCTATAGGACAGGGCCTAAAGAGACCCAGTACTTC. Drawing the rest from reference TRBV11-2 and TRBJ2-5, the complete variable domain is EAGVAQSPRYKIIEKRQSVAFWCNPISGHATLYWYQQILGQGPKLLIQFQNNGVVDDSQLPKDRFSAERLKGVDSTLKIQPAKLEDSAVYLCASSYRTGPKETQYFGPGTRLLVL.

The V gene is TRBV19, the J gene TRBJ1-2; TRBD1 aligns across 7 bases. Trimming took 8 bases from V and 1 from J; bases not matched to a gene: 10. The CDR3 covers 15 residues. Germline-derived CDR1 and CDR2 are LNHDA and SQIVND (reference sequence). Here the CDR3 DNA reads TGTGCCAGTCTAAGGGACAGCGGGATTAACTATGGCTACACCTTC. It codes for CASLRDSGINYGYTF.

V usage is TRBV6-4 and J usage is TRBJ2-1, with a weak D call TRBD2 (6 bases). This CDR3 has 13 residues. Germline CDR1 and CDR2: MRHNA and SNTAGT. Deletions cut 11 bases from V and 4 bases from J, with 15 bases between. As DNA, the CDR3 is TGTGCCCCGAAGGAGGGGCCTTACAATGAGCAGTTCTTC. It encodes CAPKEGPYNEQFF.

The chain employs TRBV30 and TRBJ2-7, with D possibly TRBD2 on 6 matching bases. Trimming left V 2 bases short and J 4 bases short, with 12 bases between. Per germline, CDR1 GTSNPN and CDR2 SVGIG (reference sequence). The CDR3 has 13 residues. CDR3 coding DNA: TGTGCCTGGAGTCGGGACTTCCCTTACGAGCAGTACTTC. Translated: CAWSRDFPYEQYF.

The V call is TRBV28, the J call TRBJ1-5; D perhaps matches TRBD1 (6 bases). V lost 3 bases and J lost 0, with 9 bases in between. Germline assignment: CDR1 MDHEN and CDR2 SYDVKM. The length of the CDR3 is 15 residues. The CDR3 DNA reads TGTGCCAGCAGTTTTCAGGGGCCTAGCAATCAGCCCCAGCATTTT. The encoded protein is CASSFQGPSNQPQHF.

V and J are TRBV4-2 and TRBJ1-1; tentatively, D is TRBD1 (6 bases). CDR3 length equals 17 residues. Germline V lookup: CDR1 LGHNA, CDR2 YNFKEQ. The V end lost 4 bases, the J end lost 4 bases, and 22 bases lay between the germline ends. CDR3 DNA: TGTGCCAGCAGCCTCCTTGGGGGCAGGGAGAGAGGCACTGAAGCTTTCTTT. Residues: CASSLLGGRERGTEAFF.

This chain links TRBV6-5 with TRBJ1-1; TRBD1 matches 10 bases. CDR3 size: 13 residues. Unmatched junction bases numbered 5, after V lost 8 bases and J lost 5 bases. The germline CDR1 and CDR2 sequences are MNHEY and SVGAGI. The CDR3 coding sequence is TGTGCCAGCCACGACAGGGGGCAAACTGAAGCTTTCTTT. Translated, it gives CASHDRGQTEAFF.

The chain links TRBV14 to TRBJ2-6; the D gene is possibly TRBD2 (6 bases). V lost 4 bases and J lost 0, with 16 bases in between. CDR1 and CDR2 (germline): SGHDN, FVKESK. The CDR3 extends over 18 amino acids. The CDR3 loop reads CASSLGGLVSSGANVLTF. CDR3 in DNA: TGTGCCAGCAGCCTCGGGGGACTTGTTAGCTCTGGGGCCAACGTCCTGACTTTC.

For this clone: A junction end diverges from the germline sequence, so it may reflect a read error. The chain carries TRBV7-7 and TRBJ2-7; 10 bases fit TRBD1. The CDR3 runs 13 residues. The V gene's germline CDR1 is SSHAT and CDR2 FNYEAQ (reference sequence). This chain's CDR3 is CASSSGQGLEQYF. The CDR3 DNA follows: TGTGCTAGCAGCTCGGGACAGGGGTTAGAGCAGTACTTC. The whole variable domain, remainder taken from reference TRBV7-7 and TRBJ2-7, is GAGVSQSPRYKVTKRGQDVTLRCDPISSHATLYWYQQALGQGPEFLTYFNYEAQPDKSGLPSDRFSAERPEGSISTLTIQRTEQRDSAMYRCASSSGQGLEQYFGPGTRLTVT.

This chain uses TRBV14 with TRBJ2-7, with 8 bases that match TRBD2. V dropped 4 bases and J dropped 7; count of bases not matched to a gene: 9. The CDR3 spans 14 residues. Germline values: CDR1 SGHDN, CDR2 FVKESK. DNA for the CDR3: TGTGCCAGCAGCCGGACGGGAGGGTTGAGGGAGCAGTACTTC. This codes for CASSRTGGLREQYF.

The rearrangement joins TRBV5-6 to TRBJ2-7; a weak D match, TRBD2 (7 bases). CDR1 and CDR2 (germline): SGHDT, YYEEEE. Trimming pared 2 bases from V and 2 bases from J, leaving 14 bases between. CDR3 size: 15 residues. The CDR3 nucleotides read TGTGCCAGCAGCTTAGGCGGGGGCAAACCCTACGAGCAGTACTTC. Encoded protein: CASSLGGGKPYEQYF. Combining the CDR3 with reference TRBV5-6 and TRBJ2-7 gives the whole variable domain DAGVTQSPTHLIKTRGQQVTLRCSPKSGHDTVSWYQQALGQGPQFIFQYYEEEERQRGNFPDRFSGHQFPNYSSELNVNALLLGDSALYLCASSLGGGKPYEQYFGPGTRLTVT.

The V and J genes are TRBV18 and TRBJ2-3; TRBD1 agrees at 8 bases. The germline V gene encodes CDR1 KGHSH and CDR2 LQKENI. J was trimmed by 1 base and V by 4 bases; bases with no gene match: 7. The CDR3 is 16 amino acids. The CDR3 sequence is CASSLRSGGGTDTQYF. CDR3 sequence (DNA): TGTGCCAGCTCACTACGCTCAGGGGGCGGCACAGATACGCAGTATTTT.

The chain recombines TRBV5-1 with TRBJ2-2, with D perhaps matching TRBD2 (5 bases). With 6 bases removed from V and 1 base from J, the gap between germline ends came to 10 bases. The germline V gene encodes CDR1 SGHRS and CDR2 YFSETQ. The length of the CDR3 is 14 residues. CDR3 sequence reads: CASTPEGNTGELFF. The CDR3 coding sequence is TGCGCCAGCACCCCAGAGGGGAACACCGGGGAGCTGTTTTTT.

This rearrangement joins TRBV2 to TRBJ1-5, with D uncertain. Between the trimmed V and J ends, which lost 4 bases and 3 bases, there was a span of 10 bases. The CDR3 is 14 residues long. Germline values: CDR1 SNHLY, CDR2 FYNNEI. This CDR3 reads CASSARRNNQPQHF. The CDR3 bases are TGTGCCAGCAGTGCTCGGCGGAACAATCAGCCCCAGCATTTT.

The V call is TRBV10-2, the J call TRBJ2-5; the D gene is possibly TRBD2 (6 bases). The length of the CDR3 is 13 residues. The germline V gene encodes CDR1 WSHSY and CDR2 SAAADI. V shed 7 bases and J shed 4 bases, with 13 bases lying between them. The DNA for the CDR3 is TGCGCCAGCATGGGAGGCATTGCAGAGACCCAGTACTTC. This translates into CASMGGIAETQYF.

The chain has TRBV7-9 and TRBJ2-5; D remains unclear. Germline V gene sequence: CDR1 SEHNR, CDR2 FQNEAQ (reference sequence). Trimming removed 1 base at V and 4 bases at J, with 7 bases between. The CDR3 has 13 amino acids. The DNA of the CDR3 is TGTGCCAGCAGCTTAGGGACCGGAGAGACCCAGTACTTC. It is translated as CASSLGTGETQYF.

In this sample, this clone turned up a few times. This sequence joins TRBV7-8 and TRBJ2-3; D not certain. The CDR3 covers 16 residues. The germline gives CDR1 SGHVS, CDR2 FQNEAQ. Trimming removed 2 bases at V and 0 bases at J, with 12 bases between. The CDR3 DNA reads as TGTGCCAGCAGCTTATGGGGAACCACTAGCACAGATACGCAGTATTTT. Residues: CASSLWGTTSTDTQYF.

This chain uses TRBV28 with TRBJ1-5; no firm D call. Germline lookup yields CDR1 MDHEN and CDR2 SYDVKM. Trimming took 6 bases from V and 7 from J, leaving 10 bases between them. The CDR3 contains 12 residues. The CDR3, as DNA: TGTGCCAGCAGCCCCAGAGGGCAGCCCCAGCATTTT. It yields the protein CASSPRGQPQHF.

The CDR3 DNA is TGTGCCAGCAGCTTAGGGGACAGGTATGGCTACACCTTC. This encodes CASSLGDRYGYTF. The V and J genes are TRBV13 and TRBJ1-2; TRBD1 agrees at 7 bases. The CDR3 sequence is 13 residues long. The junction had 0 bases not matched to a gene; V was cut back by 0 bases and J by 5 bases. Germline V gene lookup returns CDR1 PRHDT and CDR2 FYEKMQ (reference sequence).

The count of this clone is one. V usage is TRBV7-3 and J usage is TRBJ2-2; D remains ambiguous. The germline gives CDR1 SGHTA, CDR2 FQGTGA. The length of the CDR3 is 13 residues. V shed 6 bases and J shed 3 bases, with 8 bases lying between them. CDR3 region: CASSPVHTGELFF. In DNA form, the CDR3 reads TGTGCCAGCAGTCCTGTCCACACCGGGGAGCTGTTTTTT.